This TCR beta chain was documented in a study of cytomegalovirus exposure and HLA in healthy donors. With respect to this clone: Its target is unknown.

It was with 60 Vbeta and 13 Jbeta primers that the PCR ran. Profiled with immunoSEQ multiplex PCR; TCRdb holds only in-frame clones, not every one. The sample holds more than 95,000 clones, about 9.5% seen once. This CDR3 has 14 amino acids. With 6 bases clipped from V and 6 bases from J, the junction kept 5 bases outside the gene matches. Germline V gene sequence: CDR1 MNHEY, CDR2 SMNVEV (reference sequence). General study results and limits: Only CMV serostatus was available as immune exposure information. Both high specificity and high sensitivity reportedly marked the classifier's diagnosis of cytomegalovirus status. Per a prior analysis, the majority of TCR beta V segments were productive roughly 90% or roughly 30% of the time. Other equally common chains were less clonally expanded than HLA-associated TCR beta chains, a later analysis showed.

V and J are TRBV27 and TRBJ2-1; the match to TRBD2 covers 10 bases. Sequencing was performed on PBMCs. The TCR originated in a man aged 40-50 years in good health and CMV-seropositive. The CDR3 here is CASRLAGVPNEQFF. The DNA of the CDR3 is TGTGCCAGCAGGCTAGCGGGAGTCCCCAATGAGCAGTTCTTC.